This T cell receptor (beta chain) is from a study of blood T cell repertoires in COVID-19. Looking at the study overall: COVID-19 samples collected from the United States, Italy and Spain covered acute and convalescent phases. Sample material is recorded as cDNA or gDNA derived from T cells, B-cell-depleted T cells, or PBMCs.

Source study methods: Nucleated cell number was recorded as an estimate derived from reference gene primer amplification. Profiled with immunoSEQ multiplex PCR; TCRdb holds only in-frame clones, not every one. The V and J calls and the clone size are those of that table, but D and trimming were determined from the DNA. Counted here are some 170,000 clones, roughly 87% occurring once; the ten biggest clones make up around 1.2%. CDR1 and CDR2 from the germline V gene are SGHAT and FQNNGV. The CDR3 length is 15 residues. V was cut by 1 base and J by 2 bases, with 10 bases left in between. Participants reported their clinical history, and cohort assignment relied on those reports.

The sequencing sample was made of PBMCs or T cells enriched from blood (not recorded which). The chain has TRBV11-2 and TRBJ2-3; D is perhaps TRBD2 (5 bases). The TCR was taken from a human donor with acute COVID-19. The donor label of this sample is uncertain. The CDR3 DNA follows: TGTGCCAGCAGCTTAGGGACTGCATACACAGATACGCAGTATTTT. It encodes CASSLGTAYTDTQYF. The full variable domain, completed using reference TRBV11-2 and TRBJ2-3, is EAGVAQSPRYKIIEKRQSVAFWCNPISGHATLYWYQQILGQGPKLLIQFQNNGVVDDSQLPKDRFSAERLKGVDSTLKIQPAKLEDSAVYLCASSLGTAYTDTQYFGPGTRLTVL.